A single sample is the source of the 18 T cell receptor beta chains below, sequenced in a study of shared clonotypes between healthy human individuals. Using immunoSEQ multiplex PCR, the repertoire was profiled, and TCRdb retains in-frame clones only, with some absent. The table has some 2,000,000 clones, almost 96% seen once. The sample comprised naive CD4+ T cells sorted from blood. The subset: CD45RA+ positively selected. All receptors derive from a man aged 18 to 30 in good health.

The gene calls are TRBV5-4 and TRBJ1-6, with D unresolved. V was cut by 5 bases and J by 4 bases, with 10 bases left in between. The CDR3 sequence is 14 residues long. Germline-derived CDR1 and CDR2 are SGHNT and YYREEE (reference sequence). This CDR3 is CASRGSKYNSPLHF. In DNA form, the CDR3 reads TGTGCCAGCAGGGGCTCTAAATATAATTCACCCCTCCACTTT. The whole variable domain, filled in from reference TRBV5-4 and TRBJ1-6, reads ETGVTQSPTHLIKTRGQQVTLRCSSQSGHNTVSWYQQALGQGPQFIFQYYREEENGRGNFPPRFSGLQFPNYSSELNVNALELDDSALYLCASRGSKYNSPLHFGNGTRLTVT.

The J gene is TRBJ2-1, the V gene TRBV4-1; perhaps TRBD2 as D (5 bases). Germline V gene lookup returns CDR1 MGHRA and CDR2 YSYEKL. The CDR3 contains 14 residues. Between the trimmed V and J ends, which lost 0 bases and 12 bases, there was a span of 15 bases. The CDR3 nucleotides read TGCGCCAGCAGCCAAGATCTGCTAGCCCCTTCGCAGTTCTTC. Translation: CASSQDLLAPSQFF.

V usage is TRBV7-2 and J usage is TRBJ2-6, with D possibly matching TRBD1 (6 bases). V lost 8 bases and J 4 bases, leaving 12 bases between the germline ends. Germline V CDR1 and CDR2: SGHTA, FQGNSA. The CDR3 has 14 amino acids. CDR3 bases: TGTGCCAGCTCGTCAGGGGCCGGGGCCAACGTCCTGACTTTC. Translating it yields CASSSGAGANVLTF.

The CDR3 protein is CSVATGGGTDTQYF. The CDR3, as DNA: TGCAGCGTTGCTACAGGCGGAGGCACAGATACGCAGTATTTT. The genes are TRBV29-1 and TRBJ2-3; the D gene is possibly TRBD1 (5 bases). The CDR3 totals 14 residues. V was pared by 4 bases and J by 1 base, with 12 bases between. Germline V gene sequence: CDR1 SQVTM, CDR2 ANQGSEA.

Here the CDR3 DNA reads TGTGCCAGCAAGACAGTAGCCAAAAACATTCAGTACTTC. As protein: CASKTVAKNIQYF. This chain uses TRBV6-1 with TRBJ2-4, with TRBD1 as a possible D gene (5 bases). V was trimmed by 7 bases and J by 0 bases, leaving 7 bases between them. The length of the CDR3 is 13 residues. CDR1 MNHNS and CDR2 SASEGT come from the germline V gene.

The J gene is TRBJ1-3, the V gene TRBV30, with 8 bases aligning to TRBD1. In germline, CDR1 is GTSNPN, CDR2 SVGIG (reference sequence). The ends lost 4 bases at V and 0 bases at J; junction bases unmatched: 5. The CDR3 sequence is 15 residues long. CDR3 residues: CAWIDTGGSGNTIYF. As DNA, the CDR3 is TGTGCCTGGATTGATACAGGGGGCTCTGGAAACACCATATATTTT.

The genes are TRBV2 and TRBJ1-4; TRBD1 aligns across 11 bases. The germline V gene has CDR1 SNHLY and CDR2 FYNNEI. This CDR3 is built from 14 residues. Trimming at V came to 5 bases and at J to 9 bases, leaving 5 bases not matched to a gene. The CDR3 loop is CASSQDRGLKKLFF. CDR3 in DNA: TGTGCCAGCAGTCAGGACAGGGGGCTAAAAAAACTGTTTTTT.

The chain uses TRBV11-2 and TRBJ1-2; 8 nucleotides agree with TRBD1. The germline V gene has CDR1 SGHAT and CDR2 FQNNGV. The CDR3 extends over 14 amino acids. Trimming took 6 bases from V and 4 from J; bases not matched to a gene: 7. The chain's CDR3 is CASRPGGGGYGYTF. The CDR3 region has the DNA TGTGCCAGCAGACCAGGGGGCGGGGGCTATGGCTACACCTTC.

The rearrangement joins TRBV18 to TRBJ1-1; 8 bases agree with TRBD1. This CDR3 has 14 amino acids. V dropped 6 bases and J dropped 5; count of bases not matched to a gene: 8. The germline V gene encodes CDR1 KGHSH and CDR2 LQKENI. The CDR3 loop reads CASSPDRAGTEAFF. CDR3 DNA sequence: TGTGCCAGCTCCCCGGACAGGGCGGGGACTGAAGCTTTCTTT.

The CDR3 is CASSQDSSIGGAFF. The CDR3 nucleotides are TGTGCCAGCAGCCAAGATTCTTCGATAGGAGGAGCTTTCTTT. The V call is TRBV14, the J call TRBJ1-1; no firm D call. V dropped 0 bases and J dropped 10 bases, with 15 bases sitting between them. Per germline, CDR1 SGHDN and CDR2 FVKESK. The CDR3 spans 14 residues.

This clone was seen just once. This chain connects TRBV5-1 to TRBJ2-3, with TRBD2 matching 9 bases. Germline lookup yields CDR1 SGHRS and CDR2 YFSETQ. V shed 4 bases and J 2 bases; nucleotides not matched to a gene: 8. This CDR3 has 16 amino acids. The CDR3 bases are TGCGCCAGCAGCCCGATAGCGGGGGTCCTCACAGATACGCAGTATTTT. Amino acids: CASSPIAGVLTDTQYF.

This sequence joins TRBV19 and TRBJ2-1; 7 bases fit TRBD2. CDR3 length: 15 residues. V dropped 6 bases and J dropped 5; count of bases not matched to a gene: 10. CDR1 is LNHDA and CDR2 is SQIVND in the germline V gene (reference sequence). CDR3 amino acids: CASRRVSGTDNEQFF. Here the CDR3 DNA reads TGTGCCAGTAGGAGGGTGAGCGGGACCGACAATGAGCAGTTCTTC.

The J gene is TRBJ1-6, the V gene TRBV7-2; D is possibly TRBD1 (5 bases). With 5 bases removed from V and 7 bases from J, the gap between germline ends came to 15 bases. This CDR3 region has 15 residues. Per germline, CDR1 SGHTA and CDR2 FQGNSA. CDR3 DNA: TGTGCCAGCAGCCCCGGCAGGGAGGGGAATTCACCCCTCCACTTT. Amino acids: CASSPGREGNSPLHF.

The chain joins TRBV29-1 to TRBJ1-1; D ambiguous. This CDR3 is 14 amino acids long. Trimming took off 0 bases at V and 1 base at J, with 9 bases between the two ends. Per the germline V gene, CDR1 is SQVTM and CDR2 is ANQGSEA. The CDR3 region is CSVEDGGWNTEAFF. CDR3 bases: TGCAGCGTTGAAGATGGAGGGTGGAACACTGAAGCTTTCTTT.

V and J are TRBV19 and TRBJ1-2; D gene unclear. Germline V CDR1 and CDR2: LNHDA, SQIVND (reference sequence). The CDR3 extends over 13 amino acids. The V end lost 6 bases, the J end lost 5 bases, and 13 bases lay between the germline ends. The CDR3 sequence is CASREILTYGYTF. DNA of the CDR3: TGTGCCAGTAGGGAAATCCTAACATATGGCTACACCTTC. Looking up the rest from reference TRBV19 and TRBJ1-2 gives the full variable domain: DGGITQSPKYLFRKEGQNVTLSCEQNLNHDAMYWYRQDPGQGLRLIYYSQIVNDFQKGDIAEGYSVSREKKESFPLTVTSAQKNPTAFYLCASREILTYGYTFGSGTRLTVV.

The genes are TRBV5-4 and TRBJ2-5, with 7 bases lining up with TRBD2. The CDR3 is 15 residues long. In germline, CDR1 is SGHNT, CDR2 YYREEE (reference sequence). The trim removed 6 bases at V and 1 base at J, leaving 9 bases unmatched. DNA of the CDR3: TGTGCCAGCACCCTGACTAGCAGCCCCCAAGAGACCCAGTACTTC. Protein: CASTLTSSPQETQYF. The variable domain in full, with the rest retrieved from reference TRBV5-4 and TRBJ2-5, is ETGVTQSPTHLIKTRGQQVTLRCSSQSGHNTVSWYQQALGQGPQFIFQYYREEENGRGNFPPRFSGLQFPNYSSELNVNALELDDSALYLCASTLTSSPQETQYFGPGTRLLVL.

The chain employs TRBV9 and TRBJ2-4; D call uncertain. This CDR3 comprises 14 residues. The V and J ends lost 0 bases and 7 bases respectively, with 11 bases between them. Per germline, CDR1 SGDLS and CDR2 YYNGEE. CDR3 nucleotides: TGTGCCAGCAGCGTAGATGATAGTGTGAACATTCAGTACTTC. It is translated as CASSVDDSVNIQYF.

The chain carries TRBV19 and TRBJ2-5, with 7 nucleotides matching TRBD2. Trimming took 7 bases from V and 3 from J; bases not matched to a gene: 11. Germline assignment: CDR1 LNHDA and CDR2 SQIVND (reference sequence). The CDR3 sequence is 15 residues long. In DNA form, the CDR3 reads TGTGCCAGTACCCTGTACTGGGGGGGAAAAGAGACCCAGTACTTC. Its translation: CASTLYWGGKETQYF.